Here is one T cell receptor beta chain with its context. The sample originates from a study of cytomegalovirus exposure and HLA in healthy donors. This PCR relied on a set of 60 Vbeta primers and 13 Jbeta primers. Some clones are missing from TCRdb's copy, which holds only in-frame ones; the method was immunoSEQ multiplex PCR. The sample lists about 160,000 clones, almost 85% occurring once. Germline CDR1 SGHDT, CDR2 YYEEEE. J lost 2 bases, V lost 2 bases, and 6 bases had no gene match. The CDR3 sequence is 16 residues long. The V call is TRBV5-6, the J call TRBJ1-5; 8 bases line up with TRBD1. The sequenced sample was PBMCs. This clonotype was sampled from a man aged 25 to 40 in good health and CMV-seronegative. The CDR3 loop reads CASSLSGGLGNQPQHF. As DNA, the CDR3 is TGTGCCAGCAGCTTATCAGGGGGCTTGGGCAATCAGCCCCAGCATTTT.